This T cell receptor beta chain was observed in a study of early T cells in non-severe SARS-CoV-2 infection (dated by TCRdb to 2020 to 2022). Broadly, across the study: Bulk RNA from unsorted whole blood was used for TCR sequencing, so alpha and beta chains could not be paired. Broad study findings and their caveats: VDJdb matching was skewed toward anti-spike CD8 responses and likely underestimated virus-specific expansions by missing private and CD4 specificities.

At least ten counts were recorded for this clonotype. Its target antigen remains unknown. No much larger clonotype is one base removed from it; base qualities were not supplied. For CDR1 and CDR2, the germline V gene lists SGHAT and FQNNGV. From cysteine to phenylalanine, the CDR3 is 13 amino acids long. The kept DNA is CDR3 alone, 39 bases in frame from the first base. Between the V and J ends, shortened by 5 bases and 4 bases respectively, the junction contains 12 bases. Set within a cohort of healthcare workers in London, UK, this nested case-control study involved weekly PCR testing of nasopharyngeal swabs along with blood sampling. Healthcare workers were recruited between 23 and 31 March 2020, during the week of the UK lockdown, and were followed weekly for up to about 15 weeks. Libraries were prepared through 5' RACE. The listed sequencing device is NextSeq 500. In the TCR library protocol, unique molecular identifiers were attached to individual cDNA molecules to correct for PCR bias and sequencing error. Both TCR alpha and beta chains were sequenced, and tight co-correlation was observed between alpha and beta sequence abundances in each sample. Turning to the authors' computational methods: Decombinator V4 was used to annotate the V gene, J gene and CDR3 of the TCR sequences. Expanded TCRs were defined as changing significantly between any two time points under a Poisson model with p below 0.0001. Abundances of TCRs were expressed as counts per million after normalisation to the total number of TCRs sequenced in each sample. MAIT TCRs were defined by TRAV1-2 paired with TRAJ12, TRAJ20 or TRAJ33, and iNKT TCRs by TRAV10 paired with TRAJ18. VDJdb, accessed 1 November 2021, was searched for CMV, EBV and SARS-CoV-2 annotated TCRs, with TCRs annotated for multiple antigens excluded. Through fastp at Q25 and MiXCR, TCRdb rebuilt clones from the public reads, retaining in-frame beta chains. CDR3 protein duplicates are merged, each entry listing the most common genes and DNA. Here the V and J calls rest on TCRdb's processing, not on the authors' analysis. The sample data list 55,000 to 70,000 distinct CDR3 sequences, and 12% of these were observed just once. The ten most abundant clones make up approximately 1.7% of the sample.

The specimen was whole blood. The origin of this receptor is an adult who was a healthcare worker with PCR-confirmed SARS-CoV-2 infection or an uninfected control (not recorded which). The V gene is TRBV11-2 and the J gene is TRBJ2-7; TRBD2 is perhaps the D gene, given 6 matching bases. The CDR3 reads as follows: CASSQNGLYEQYF. The base sequence is TGTGCCAGCAGCCAGAACGGACTATACGAGCAGTACTTC.